A single T cell receptor (beta chain) is shown here with its context. The antigen is undetermined. The CDR3 length is 17 residues. The V gene lost 4 bases and the J gene lost 0 bases, with 15 bases spanning the gap. Germline V lookup: CDR1 SEHNR, CDR2 FQNEAQ (reference sequence). The data originate from a study of high-grade serous ovarian cancer treatment subgroups. Study-level background: Mean per sample: around 14,000 reads, about 6,900 unique TCR beta rearrangements.

Tumor samples were obtained before definitive surgery or chemotherapy. This table comes from immunoSEQ multiplex PCR, and its TCRdb copy is limited to in-frame clones, with some not included. The table records about 39,000 clones, around three quarters of them present only once. Overall study findings and caveats: These tumor repertoires lack spatial information from bulk sequencing. Tumors within one patient showed repertoire similarity of about 0.095 to 0.85. CDR1 and CDR2 were left unanalyzed; analyses focused on CDR3.

The chain recombines TRBV7-9 with TRBJ1-4; TRBD1 is a possible D gene (5 bases). The sample taken for sequencing was tumor tissue. This clonotype was obtained from a human donor with high-grade serous ovarian cancer. CDR3 in DNA: TGTGCCAGCAGCTGCGGGGGATGGGCATCAACTAATGAAAAACTGTTTTTT. Translation gives CASSCGGWASTNEKLFF.